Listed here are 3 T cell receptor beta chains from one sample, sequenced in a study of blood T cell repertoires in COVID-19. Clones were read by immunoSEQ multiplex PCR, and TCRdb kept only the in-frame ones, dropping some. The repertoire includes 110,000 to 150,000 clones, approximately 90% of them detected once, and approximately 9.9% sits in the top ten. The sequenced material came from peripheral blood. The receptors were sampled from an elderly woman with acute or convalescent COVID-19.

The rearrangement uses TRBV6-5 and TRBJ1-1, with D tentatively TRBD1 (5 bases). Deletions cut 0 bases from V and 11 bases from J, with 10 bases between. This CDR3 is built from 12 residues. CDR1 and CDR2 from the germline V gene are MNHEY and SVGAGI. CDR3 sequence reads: CASSYSGGFAFF. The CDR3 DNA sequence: TGTGCCAGCAGTTACTCCGGGGGGTTCGCTTTCTTT.

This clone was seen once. CDR3 in DNA: TGTGCCAGCAGCCCTGGACAGCGGTATAATTCACCCCTCCACTTT. Protein product: CASSPGQRYNSPLHF. The chain uses TRBV3-1 (or the pseudogene TRBV3-2) and TRBJ1-6; maybe TRBD1 (6 bases). V lost 4 bases and J lost 4, with 11 bases in between. The germline V gene encodes CDR1 LGHDT and CDR2 YNNKEL (reference sequence). The CDR3 extends over 15 amino acids.

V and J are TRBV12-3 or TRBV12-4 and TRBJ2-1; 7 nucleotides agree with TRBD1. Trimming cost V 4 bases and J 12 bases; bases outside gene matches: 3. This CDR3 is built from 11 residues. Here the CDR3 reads CASSSRDRQFF. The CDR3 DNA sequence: TGTGCCAGCAGTTCCCGGGACAGGCAGTTCTTC.